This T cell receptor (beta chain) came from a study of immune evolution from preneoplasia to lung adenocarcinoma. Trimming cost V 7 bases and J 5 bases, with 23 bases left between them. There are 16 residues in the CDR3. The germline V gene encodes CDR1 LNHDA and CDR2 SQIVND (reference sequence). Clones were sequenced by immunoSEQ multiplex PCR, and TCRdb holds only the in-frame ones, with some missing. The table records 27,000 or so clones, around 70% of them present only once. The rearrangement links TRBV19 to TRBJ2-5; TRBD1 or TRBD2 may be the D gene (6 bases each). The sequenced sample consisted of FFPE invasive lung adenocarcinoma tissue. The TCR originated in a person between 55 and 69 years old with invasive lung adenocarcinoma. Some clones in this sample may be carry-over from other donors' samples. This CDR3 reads CASNSGHRGVRETQYF. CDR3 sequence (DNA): TGTGCCAGTAACTCCGGGCATAGGGGGGTTCGGGAGACCCAGTACTTC.